This T cell receptor (beta chain) was retrieved from a study of shared clonotypes between healthy human individuals. Unsorted PBMC DNA underwent sequencing on ten immunoSEQ deep assay plates. The assay was immunoSEQ multiplex PCR, and TCRdb's table has in-frame clones only and misses some. Of more than 400,000 clones listed, over 70% were seen once; the top ten hold approximately 12%. There were only Caucasian adults among the donors, and all lived in Nashville, Tennessee. It was some 84 million PBMCs that unsorted samples used for genomic DNA. The CDR3 runs to 16 residues. Germline V lookup: CDR1 SGHTA, CDR2 FQGNSA. Trimming pared 0 bases from V and 0 bases from J, leaving 9 bases between. The table lists this clone with a count of one. The antigen remains undetermined. The study's findings and limits: Sequencing depth was expected to affect clonotype sharing among donors.

The receptor's source is a woman between 35 and 50 years old in good health. Some clones in this sample may be carry-over from other donors' samples. Sequenced input: PBMCs. The chain combines TRBV7-2 with TRBJ2-4; D is possibly TRBD2 (5 bases). CDR3 residues: CASSLAAELAKNIQYF. In DNA, the CDR3 is TGTGCCAGCAGCTTAGCAGCGGAGCTAGCCAAAAACATTCAGTACTTC.